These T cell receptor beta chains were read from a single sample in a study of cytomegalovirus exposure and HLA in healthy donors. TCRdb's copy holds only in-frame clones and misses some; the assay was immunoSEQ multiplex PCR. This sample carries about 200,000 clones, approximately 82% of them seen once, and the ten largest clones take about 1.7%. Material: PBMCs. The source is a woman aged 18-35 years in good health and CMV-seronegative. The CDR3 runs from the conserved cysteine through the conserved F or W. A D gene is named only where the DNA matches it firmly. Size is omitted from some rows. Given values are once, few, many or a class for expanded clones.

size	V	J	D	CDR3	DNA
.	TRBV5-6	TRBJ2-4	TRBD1	CASSSPSFLDRTENIQYF	TGTGCCAGCAGCTCCCCCTCATTTCTGGACAGGACCGAAAACATTCAGTACTTC
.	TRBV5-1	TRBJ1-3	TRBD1	CASRSSQGAAGNTIYF	TGCGCCAGCAGATCATCACAGGGGGCGGCTGGAAACACCATATATTTT
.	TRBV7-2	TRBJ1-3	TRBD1	CASSTRQGSSGNTIYF	TGTGCCAGCAGCACCAGACAGGGGAGCTCTGGAAACACCATATATTTT
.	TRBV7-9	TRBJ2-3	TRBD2	CASSLGGGRVDTQYF	TGTGCCAGCAGCTTAGGCGGCGGGAGGGTGGATACGCAGTATTTT
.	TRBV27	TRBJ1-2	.	CASSFAVPPYGYTF	TGTGCCAGCAGTTTCGCGGTCCCCCCCTATGGCTACACCTTC
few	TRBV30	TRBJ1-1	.	CAWSGGRKAFF	TGTGCCTGGAGCGGGGGGAGAAAAGCTTTCTTT
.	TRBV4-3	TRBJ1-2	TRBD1	CASSEDRAGGYTF	TGCGCCAGCAGCGAGGACAGGGCGGGGGGCTACACCTTC
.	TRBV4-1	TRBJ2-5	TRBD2	CASSPEASGRAGETQYF	TGCGCCAGCAGCCCAGAGGCTAGCGGGAGGGCCGGAGAGACCCAGTACTTC
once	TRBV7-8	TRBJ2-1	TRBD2	CASSLGGIAGGGEQFF	TGTGCCAGCAGCTTAGGTGGGATCGCTGGCGGGGGTGAGCAGTTCTTC
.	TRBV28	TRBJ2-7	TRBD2	CASTARGGYSYEQYF	TGTGCCAGCACCGCTCGGGGGGGCTACTCCTACGAGCAGTACTTC
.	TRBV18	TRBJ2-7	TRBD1	CASSLGDRGYEQYF	TGTGCCAGCTCACTAGGAGACAGGGGTTACGAGCAGTACTTC
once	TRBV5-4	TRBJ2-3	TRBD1	CASSLRDRGTSDTQYF	TGTGCCAGCAGCTTGAGGGACAGGGGTACGTCAGATACGCAGTATTTT
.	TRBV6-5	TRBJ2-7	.	CASRSGIVSYEQYF	TGTGCCAGCAGGTCCGGGATTGTTTCCTACGAGCAGTACTTC
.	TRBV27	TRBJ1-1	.	CASSLKGLNTEAFF	TGTGCCAGCAGTTTAAAGGGGTTGAACACTGAAGCTTTCTTT
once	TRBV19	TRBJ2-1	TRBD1	CASSSAGTGGNEQFF	TGTGCCAGTAGTTCCGCCGGGACAGGGGGCAATGAGCAGTTCTTC
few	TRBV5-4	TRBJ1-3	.	CATHQGTGNTIYF	TGTGCCACCCATCAGGGGACTGGAAACACCATATATTTT
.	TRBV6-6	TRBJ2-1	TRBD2	CASSLWTSGSSDEQFF	TGTGCCAGCAGCCTTTGGACTAGCGGGAGTTCCGATGAGCAGTTCTTC
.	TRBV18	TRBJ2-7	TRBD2	CASSPRGWRERLSYEQYF	TGTGCCAGCTCCCCAAGGGGATGGCGGGAGAGGTTGTCCTACGAGCAGTACTTC
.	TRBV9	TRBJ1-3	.	CASSVEKGVPTAIYF	TGTGCCAGCAGCGTAGAGAAGGGGGTCCCAACCGCCATATATTTT
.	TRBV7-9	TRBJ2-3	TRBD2	CASSPGGGVPPSTDTQYF	TGTGCCAGCAGCCCGGGTGGGGGGGTCCCACCTAGCACAGATACGCAGTATTTT
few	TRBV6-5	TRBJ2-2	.	CASRFAGELFF	TGTGCCAGCAGGTTCGCCGGGGAGCTGTTTTTT
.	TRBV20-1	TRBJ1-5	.	CSATLLGSQHF	TGCAGTGCTACCCTTCTCGGGTCCCAGCATTTT
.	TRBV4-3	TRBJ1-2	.	CASRTDSSLSYGYTF	TGCGCCAGCAGAACAGACAGTTCGTTGTCCTATGGCTACACCTTC
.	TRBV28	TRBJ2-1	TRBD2	CASSFGAGAHEQFF	TGTGCCAGCAGTTTTGGGGCGGGAGCCCATGAGCAGTTCTTC